A single T cell receptor (beta chain) is shown here with its context. Its antigen is still unknown. The data were taken from a study of CD8 T cells in Susac syndrome. Study-wide context: At the time their blood was drawn, patients with Susac syndrome were either therapy-naive, on corticosteroids (with some of them also receiving intravenous immunoglobulin), or on intravenous immunoglobulin alone.

Reverse transcription of roughly 0.5 to 1 ug RNA was carried out with random hexamers. Via MiXCR, TCRdb re-called the immunoSEQ multiplex PCR reads, giving one row per CDR3 protein. The sample contains about 90,000 distinct CDR3 sequences, about 96% of which appear only once. Broader study findings: Within total CD8+ repertoires, under 20 Susac-specific public clones were found, and within CD8+ TEMRA repertoires, five.

Material: CD8+ T cells from PBMCs. The clonotype originates from a human donor with Susac syndrome.

The CDR3 sequence is CSGTGDTDTQYF. The DNA of the CDR3 is TGCAGCGGAACGGGAGACACAGATACGCAGTATTTT. This chain links TRBV29-1 with TRBJ2-3, with a tentative D call TRBD2 (6 bases). Germline V gene lookup returns CDR1 SQVTM and CDR2 ANQGSEA. Trimming cost V 7 bases and J 2 bases, with 10 bases left between them. This CDR3 is 12 amino acids long.